Detailed here is one T cell receptor beta chain. The target antigen is unknown. This sample includes further DNA sequences coding for the same CDR3. Germline V gene lookup returns CDR1 SEHNR and CDR2 FQNEAQ (reference sequence). V dropped 3 bases and J dropped 3 bases, with 11 bases sitting between them. There are 14 residues in the CDR3. As for the donors, each was a healthy bone marrow donor. The PCR had 60 Vbeta and 13 Jbeta primers. Some clones are missing from TCRdb's copy, which holds only in-frame ones; the method was immunoSEQ multiplex PCR. Counted here are some 190,000 clones, roughly 74% occurring once; the ten biggest clones make up about 3%. This sample is drawn from a study of cytomegalovirus exposure and HLA in healthy donors. Study-wide results and limits: Researchers catalogued around 150 TCR beta chains as cytomegalovirus-associated.

The sequence was collected from a female donor in good health and CMV-seronegative. Sequences were obtained from PBMCs. The rearrangement uses TRBV7-9 and TRBJ1-1; no definite D call. CDR3 DNA sequence: TGTGCCAGCAGCTTCGGTGGGAGTGACACTGAAGCTTTCTTT. This encodes CASSFGGSDTEAFF.